The entry that follows covers one T cell receptor beta chain sequence. The data derive from a study of blood T cell repertoires in COVID-19. The CDR3 consists of 14 residues. V was trimmed by 5 bases and J by 6 bases, leaving 17 bases between them. The germline gives CDR1 SGHNT, CDR2 YENEEA. Measured with immunoSEQ multiplex PCR; TCRdb has only the in-frame clones, and not every one. The sample records some 240,000 clones, around 86% being singletons. The source material was peripheral blood. V is TRBV11-3 and J is TRBJ2-7, with D possibly matching TRBD2 (5 bases). The TCR was taken from a woman in her seventies with COVID-19, enrolled during active disease. The CDR3 sequence is CASSTGLPLGEQYF. CDR3 coding DNA: TGTGCCAGCAGCACCGGACTTCCTTTAGGCGAGCAGTACTTC.